This entry lists 5 T cell receptor beta chains sequenced from one sample in a study of blood T cells in healthy people across ages. A second PCR of roughly 7 to 11 cycles used a sample-barcoded 5' primer and a J-beta primer mix. TCRdb re-called the 5' RACE reads with MiXCR, one entry per CDR3 protein. This table holds more than 900,000 distinct CDR3 sequences, 20% to 25% found once. Another study also made use of these data, one on T cells of mothers and their children.

Material: blood. These receptors came from a girl aged 2-9 years in good health.

The chain is built from TRBV28 and TRBJ1-4; D is undetermined. The V gene lost 10 bases and the J gene lost 7 bases, with 10 bases spanning the gap. Germline CDR1 MDHEN, CDR2 SYDVKM. The CDR3 has 11 residues. The CDR3 region is CATRKGEKLFF. DNA for the CDR3: TGTGCCACTCGGAAAGGTGAAAAACTGTTTTTT.

Only a few counts were recorded for this clonotype. This chain links TRBV4-1 with TRBJ1-6; the D is unclear. This CDR3 is built from 12 residues. Per germline, CDR1 MGHRA and CDR2 YSYEKL. The V end was cut by 3 bases, the J end by 8 bases, with 5 bases between. DNA for the CDR3: TGCGCCAGCAGCCACCACGATTCACCCCTCCACTTT. It yields the protein CASSHHDSPLHF.

Concerning this clonotype: Germline and junction disagree at one end, which may indicate a read error. The CDR3 sequence: CASSIQGRSNQSQHF. CDR3 bases: TGTGCCAGCAGTATCCAGGGGAGGAGCAATCAGTCCCAGCATTTT. The chain combines TRBV28 with TRBJ1-5; D is perhaps TRBD1 (6 bases). Germline assignment: CDR1 MDHEN and CDR2 SYDVKM. CDR3 size: 15 residues.

The chain employs TRBV7-6 and TRBJ2-5, with 7 bases aligning to TRBD2. The CDR3 covers 15 residues. Trimming cost V 2 bases and J 1 base; bases outside gene matches: 4. Germline loops: CDR1 SGHVS, CDR2 FNYEAQ. The CDR3, as DNA: TGTGCCAGCAGCTTATTTCGGGGGGTCCAAGAGACCCAGTACTTC. It yields the protein CASSLFRGVQETQYF.

This clonotype appeared a few times. The chain couples TRBV6-2 or TRBV6-3 to TRBJ2-7, with D uncertain. This CDR3 has 12 amino acids. V was clipped by 7 bases and J by 2 bases, with 9 bases between them. From germline, CDR1 is MNHEY and CDR2 SVGEGT. The CDR3 here is CASISATYEQYF. In DNA form, the CDR3 reads TGTGCCAGCATTTCGGCCACCTACGAGCAGTACTTC.